One T cell receptor beta chain is described in this entry. Its antigen is still unknown. Profiling relied on immunoSEQ multiplex PCR, and the TCRdb table lists in-frame clones only, not all of them. The sample holds about 84,000 clones, 75% to 90% seen once. This record belongs to a study of OX40 agonist ivuxolimab in advanced cancers. Study-level background: Dosing consisted of intravenous ivuxolimab at 0.01 to 10 mg/kg every 2 weeks.

Whole-study results and caveats: Specificity for antigen went undetermined in the expanded peripheral T cells. Some nonresponders additionally presented with little normalized T-cell clonal expansion.

Trimming cost V 2 bases and J 4 bases, with 17 bases left between them. The CDR3 is made up of 16 amino acids. The germline CDR1 and CDR2 sequences are SGHRS and YFSETQ. Sequencing used CD4+ or CD8+ T cells sorted from blood, obtained in a trial of the OX40 agonist ivuxolimab. The V call is TRBV5-1, the J call TRBJ2-3, with D perhaps given as TRBD1 or TRBD2 (5 bases each). The sequence was collected from an adult with an advanced solid tumor such as melanoma, head and neck, liver or kidney cancer. The CDR3 bases are TGCGCCAGCAGCTTCGGGGCATCATGGGTGGCAGATACGCAGTATTTT. It codes for CASSFGASWVADTQYF. The full variable domain, with the rest looked up from reference TRBV5-1 and TRBJ2-3, is KAGVTQTPRYLIKTRGQQVTLSCSPISGHRSVSWYQQTPGQGLQFLFEYFSETQRNKGNFPGRFSGRQFSNSRSEMNVSTLELGDSALYLCASSFGASWVADTQYFGPGTRLTVL.